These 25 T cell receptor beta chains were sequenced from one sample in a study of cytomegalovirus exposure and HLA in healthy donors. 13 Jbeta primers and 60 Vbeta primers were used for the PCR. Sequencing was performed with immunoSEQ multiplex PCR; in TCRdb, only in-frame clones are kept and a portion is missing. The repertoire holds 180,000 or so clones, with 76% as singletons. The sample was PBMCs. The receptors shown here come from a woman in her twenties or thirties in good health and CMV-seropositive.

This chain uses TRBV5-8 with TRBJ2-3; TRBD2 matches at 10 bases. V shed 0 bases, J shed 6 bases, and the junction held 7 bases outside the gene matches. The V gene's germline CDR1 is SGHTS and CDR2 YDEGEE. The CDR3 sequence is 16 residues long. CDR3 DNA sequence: TGTGCCAGCAGCTTGGGGGCTAGCGGGGGTTTGGATACGCAGTATTTT. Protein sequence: CASSLGASGGLDTQYF.

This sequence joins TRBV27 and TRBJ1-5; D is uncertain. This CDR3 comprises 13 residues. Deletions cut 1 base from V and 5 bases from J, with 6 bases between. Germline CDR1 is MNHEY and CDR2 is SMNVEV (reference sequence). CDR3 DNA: TGTGCCAGCAGTTTATACGGGGATCAGCCCCAGCATTTT. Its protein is CASSLYGDQPQHF.

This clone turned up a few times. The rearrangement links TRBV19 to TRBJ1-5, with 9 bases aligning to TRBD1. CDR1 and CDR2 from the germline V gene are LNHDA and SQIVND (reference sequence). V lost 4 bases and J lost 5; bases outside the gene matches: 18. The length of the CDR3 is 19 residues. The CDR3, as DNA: TGTGCCAGTAGTAGATTCTGGACAGGGGCCTTGGTAGAGGATCAGCCCCAGCATTTT. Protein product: CASSRFWTGALVEDQPQHF.

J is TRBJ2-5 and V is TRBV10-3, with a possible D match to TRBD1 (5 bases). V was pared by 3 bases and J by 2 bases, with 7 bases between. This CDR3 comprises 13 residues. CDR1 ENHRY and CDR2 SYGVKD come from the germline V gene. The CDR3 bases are TGTGCCATCAGTGAAGCAGGGCAAGAGACCCAGTACTTC. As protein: CAISEAGQETQYF.

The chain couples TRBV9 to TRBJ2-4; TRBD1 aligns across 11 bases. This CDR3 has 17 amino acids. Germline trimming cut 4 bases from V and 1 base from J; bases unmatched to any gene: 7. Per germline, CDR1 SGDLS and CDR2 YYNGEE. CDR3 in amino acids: CASSTSGTGGAKNIQYF. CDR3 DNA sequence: TGTGCCAGCAGCACCTCCGGGACAGGGGGGGCCAAAAACATTCAGTACTTC. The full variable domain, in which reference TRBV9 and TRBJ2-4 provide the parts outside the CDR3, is DSGVTQTPKHLITATGQRVTLRCSPRSGDLSVYWYQQSLDQGLQFLIQYYNGEERAKGNILERFSAQQFPDLHSELNLSSLELGDSALYFCASSTSGTGGAKNIQYFGAGTRLSVL.

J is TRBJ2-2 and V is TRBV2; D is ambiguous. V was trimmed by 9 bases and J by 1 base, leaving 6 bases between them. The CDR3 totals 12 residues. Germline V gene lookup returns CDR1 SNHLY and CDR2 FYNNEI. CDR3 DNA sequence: TGTGCCAGTGGCCTGAACACCGGGGAGCTGTTTTTT. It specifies CASGLNTGELFF.

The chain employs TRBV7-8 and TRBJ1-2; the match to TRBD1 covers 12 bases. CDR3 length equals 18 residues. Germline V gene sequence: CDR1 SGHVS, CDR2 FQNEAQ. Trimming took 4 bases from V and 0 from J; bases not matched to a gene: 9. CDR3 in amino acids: CASSWGPGQGAANYGYTF. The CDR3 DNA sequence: TGTGCCAGCAGCTGGGGGCCGGGACAGGGGGCGGCTAACTATGGCTACACCTTC.

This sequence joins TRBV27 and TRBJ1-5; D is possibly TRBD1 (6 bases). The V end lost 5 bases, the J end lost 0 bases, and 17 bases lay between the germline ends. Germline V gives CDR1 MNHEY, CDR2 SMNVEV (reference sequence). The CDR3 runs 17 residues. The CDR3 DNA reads TGTGCCAGCAGTCCTTGGTCCAGGGGTTATAGCAATCAGCCCCAGCATTTT. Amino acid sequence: CASSPWSRGYSNQPQHF.

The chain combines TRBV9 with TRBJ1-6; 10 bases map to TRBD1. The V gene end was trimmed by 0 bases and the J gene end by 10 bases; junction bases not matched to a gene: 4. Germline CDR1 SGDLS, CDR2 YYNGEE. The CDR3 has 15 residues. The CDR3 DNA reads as TGTGCCAGCAGCGTAGGGGGACAGGGGAAGTCACCCCTCCACTTT. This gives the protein CASSVGGQGKSPLHF.

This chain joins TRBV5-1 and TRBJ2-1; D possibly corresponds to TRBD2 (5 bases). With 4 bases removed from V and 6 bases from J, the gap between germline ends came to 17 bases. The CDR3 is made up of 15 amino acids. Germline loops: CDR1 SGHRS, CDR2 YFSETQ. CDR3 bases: TGCGCCAGCAGCCCGACCTGGACTCGGAGCAATGAGCAGTTCTTC. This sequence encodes CASSPTWTRSNEQFF.

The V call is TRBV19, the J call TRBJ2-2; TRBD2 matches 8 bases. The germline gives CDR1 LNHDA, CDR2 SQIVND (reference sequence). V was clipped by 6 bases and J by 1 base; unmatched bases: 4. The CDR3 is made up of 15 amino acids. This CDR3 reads CASRKAGENTGELFF. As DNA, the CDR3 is TGTGCCAGTAGGAAAGCGGGGGAGAACACCGGGGAGCTGTTTTTT.

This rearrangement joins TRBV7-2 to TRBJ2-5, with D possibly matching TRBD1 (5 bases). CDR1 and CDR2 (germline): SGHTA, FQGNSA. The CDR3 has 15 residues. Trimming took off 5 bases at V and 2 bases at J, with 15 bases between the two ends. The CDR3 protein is CASSTASAGQETQYF. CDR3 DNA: TGTGCCAGCAGCACCGCCTCCGCAGGGCAAGAGACCCAGTACTTC.

The CDR3 protein is CASSLGDRTYSYNEQFF. The CDR3 DNA reads TGTGCCAGCAGCTTAGGGGACAGGACCTACTCCTACAATGAGCAGTTCTTC. V is TRBV7-9 and J is TRBJ2-1, with TRBD1 identical over 8 bases. The CDR3 extends over 17 amino acids. From germline, CDR1 is SEHNR and CDR2 FQNEAQ (reference sequence). J was trimmed by 0 bases and V by 1 base; bases with no gene match: 5.

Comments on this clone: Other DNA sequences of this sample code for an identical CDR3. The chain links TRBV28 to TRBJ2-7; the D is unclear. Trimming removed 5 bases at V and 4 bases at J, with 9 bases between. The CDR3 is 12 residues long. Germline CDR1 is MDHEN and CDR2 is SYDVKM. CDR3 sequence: CASSLSGYEQYF. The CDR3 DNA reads TGTGCCAGCAGTCTGTCAGGATACGAGCAGTACTTC.

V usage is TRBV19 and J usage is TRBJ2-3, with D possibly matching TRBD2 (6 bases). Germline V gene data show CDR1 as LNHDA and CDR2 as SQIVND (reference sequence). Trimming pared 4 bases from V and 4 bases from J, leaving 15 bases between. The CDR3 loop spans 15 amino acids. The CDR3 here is CASSRRGAAPDTQYF. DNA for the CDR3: TGTGCCAGTAGTAGGCGGGGAGCGGCCCCAGATACGCAGTATTTT.

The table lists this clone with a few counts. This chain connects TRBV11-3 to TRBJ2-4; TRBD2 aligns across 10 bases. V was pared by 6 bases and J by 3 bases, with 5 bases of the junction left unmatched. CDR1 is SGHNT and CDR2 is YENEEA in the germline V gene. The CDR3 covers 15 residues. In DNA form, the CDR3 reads TGTGCCAGCAGTCTTACTAGCGGGGACAAAAACATTCAGTACTTC. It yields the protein CASSLTSGDKNIQYF. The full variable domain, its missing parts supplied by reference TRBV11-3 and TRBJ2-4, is EAGVVQSPRYKIIEKKQPVAFWCNPISGHNTLYWYLQNLGQGPELLIRYENEEAVDDSQLPKDRFSAERLKGVDSTLKIQPAELGDSAVYLCASSLTSGDKNIQYFGAGTRLSVL.

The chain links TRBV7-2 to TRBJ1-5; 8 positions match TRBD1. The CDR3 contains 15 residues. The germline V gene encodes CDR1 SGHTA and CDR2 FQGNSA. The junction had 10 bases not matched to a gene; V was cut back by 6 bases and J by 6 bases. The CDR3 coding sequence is TGTGCCAGCAGGGAACTGACAGGGGCGGGTCAGCCCCAGCATTTT. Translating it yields CASRELTGAGQPQHF.

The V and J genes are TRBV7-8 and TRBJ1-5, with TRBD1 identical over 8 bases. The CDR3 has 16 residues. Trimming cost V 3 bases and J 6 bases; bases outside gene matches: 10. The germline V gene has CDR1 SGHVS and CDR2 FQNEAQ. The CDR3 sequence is CASSLLRAGGGQPQHF. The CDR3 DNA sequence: TGTGCCAGCAGCTTGCTCCGGGCAGGGGGCGGTCAGCCCCAGCATTTT. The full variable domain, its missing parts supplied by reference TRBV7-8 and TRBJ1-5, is GAGVSQSPRYKVAKRGQDVALRCDPISGHVSLFWYQQALGQGPEFLTYFQNEAQLDKSGLPSDRFFAERPEGSVSTLKIQRTQQEDSAVYLCASSLLRAGGGQPQHFGDGTRLSIL.

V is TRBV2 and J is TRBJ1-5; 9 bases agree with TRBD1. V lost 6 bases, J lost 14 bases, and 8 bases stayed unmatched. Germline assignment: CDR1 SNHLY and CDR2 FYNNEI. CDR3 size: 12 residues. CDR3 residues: CASRGQGFSKHF. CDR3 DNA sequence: TGTGCCAGCAGGGGACAGGGATTCTCTAAGCATTTT. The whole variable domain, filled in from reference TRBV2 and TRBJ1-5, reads EPEVTQTPSHQVTQMGQEVILRCVPISNHLYFYWYRQILGQKVEFLVSFYNNEISEKSEIFDDQFSVERPDGSNFTLKIRSTKLEDSAMYFCASRGQGFSKHFGDGTRLSIL.

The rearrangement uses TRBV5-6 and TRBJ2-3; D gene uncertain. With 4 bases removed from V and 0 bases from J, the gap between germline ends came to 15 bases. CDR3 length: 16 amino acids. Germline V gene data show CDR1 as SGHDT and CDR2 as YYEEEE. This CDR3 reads CASSRVSFQSTDTQYF. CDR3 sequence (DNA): TGTGCCAGCAGCCGGGTTTCGTTCCAGAGCACAGATACGCAGTATTTT.

Here the CDR3 reads CASSASASGDYNEQFF. The CDR3 coding sequence is TGCGCCAGCAGCGCTTCCGCTAGCGGGGATTACAATGAGCAGTTCTTC. The chain couples TRBV4-3 to TRBJ2-1, with TRBD2 identical over 9 bases. The CDR3 extends over 16 amino acids. The germline gives CDR1 LGHNA, CDR2 YSLEER. With 5 bases clipped from V and 4 bases from J, the junction kept 9 bases outside the gene matches.

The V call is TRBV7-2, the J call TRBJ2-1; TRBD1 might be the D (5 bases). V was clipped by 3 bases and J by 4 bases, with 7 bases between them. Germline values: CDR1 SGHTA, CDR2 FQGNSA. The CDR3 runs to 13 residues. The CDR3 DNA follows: TGTGCCAGCAGCTTTCAGGGTTACAATGAGCAGTTCTTC. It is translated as CASSFQGYNEQFF.

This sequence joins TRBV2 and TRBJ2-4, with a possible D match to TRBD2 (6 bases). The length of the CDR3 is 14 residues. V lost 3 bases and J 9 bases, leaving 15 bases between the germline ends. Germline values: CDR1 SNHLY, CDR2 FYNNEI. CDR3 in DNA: TGTGCCAGCAGTGACCTAACCGGGACTGCCATTCAGTACTTC. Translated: CASSDLTGTAIQYF.

The CDR3 loop is CASSAYRGLNTEAFF. The CDR3 DNA follows: TGTGCCAGCAGTGCTTACAGGGGCCTGAACACTGAAGCTTTCTTT. The chain combines TRBV27 with TRBJ1-1; 7 positions match TRBD1. The CDR3 is 15 amino acids. The trim removed 5 bases at V and 0 bases at J, leaving 6 bases unmatched. Germline assignment: CDR1 MNHEY and CDR2 SMNVEV (reference sequence).

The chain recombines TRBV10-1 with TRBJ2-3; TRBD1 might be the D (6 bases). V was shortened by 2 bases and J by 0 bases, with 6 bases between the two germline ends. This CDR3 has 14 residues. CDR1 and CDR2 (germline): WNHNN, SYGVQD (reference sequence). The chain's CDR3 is CASSEDRSTDTQYF. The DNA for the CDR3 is TGCGCCAGCAGTGAGGACAGGAGCACAGATACGCAGTATTTT.